This T cell receptor beta chain appears in the sequencing data of a study of CD8+ T cells in alopecia areata. Study summary: Treated patients received oral tofacitinib, 5 to 10 mg twice daily.

Lesional scalp punch biopsies and peripheral blood were collected from alopecia areata patients. General study results and limits: Lesional scalp, especially alopecia totalis/universalis, showed higher clonality than normal scalp.

For this clone: The antigen is unknown.

The sequencing template was cDNA reverse transcribed from extracted RNA. Only in-frame clones appear in the TCRdb table, and some are missing; sequencing was by immunoSEQ multiplex PCR. The sample contains roughly 150,000 clones, roughly 44% of which appear only once. The TCR sequence derives from a human donor with alopecia areata. Sequencing was done on a sample of CD4+ T cells sorted from blood.

CDR3 in DNA: TGTGCCAGCAGTGAATATAGCGGTAGCGGACCAGACAATGAGCAGTTCTTC. This translates into CASSEYSGSGPDNEQFF. J is TRBJ2-1 and V is TRBV25-1, with TRBD2 as a possible D gene (6 bases). Trimming took 0 bases from V and 5 from J, leaving 17 bases between them. The length of the CDR3 is 17 residues. Germline CDR1 reads MGHDK; CDR2 reads SYGVNS.